One sample yielded the 23 T cell receptor beta chains listed below, sequenced in a study of identical twins. TCRdb re-called the 5' RACE reads with MiXCR, one entry per CDR3 protein. The data hold 450,000 or so distinct CDR3 sequences, with 13% to 15% observed a single time. A further study also used this sample, focusing on yellow fever vaccine responses in identical twins.

Sample: CD4+ T cells sorted from blood. The receptors come from a woman in her late teens or twenties in good health.

This clonotype was seen more than once but under ten times. The V gene is TRBV15, the J gene TRBJ2-7, with TRBD1 matching over 8 bases. CDR1 is LNHNV and CDR2 is YYDKDF in the germline V gene (reference sequence). The CDR3 covers 14 residues. After removal of 0 bases from V and 5 bases from J, the junction contained 3 bases not matched to a gene. Written as DNA, the CDR3 is TGTGCCACCAGCAGAGATGACAGGGGTAACGAGCAGTACTTC. Protein: CATSRDDRGNEQYF.

This clonotype was counted between two and nine times. The DNA of the CDR3 is TGCGCCAGCAGCACACCTAGGGGCCCGGGGGCCAACGTCCTGACTTTC. Residues: CASSTPRGPGANVLTF. The V gene is TRBV5-1, the J gene TRBJ2-6; D is perhaps TRBD1 (5 bases). This CDR3 spans 16 amino acids. Germline CDR1 SGHRS, CDR2 YFSETQ. Trimming shortened V by 4 bases and J by 4 bases, and 15 bases separated the two germline ends.

This clonotype has ten or more counts. The V gene is TRBV12-3 or TRBV12-4, the J gene TRBJ1-5, with 12 bases matching TRBD1. Trimming at V came to 6 bases and at J to 6 bases, leaving 3 bases not matched to a gene. This CDR3 has 14 residues. As DNA, the CDR3 is TGTGCCAGCAGGGGGACAGGGGGCAGTCAGCCCCAGCATTTT. It codes for CASRGTGGSQPQHF.

This clonotype was seen a few times. The rearrangement uses TRBV5-1 and TRBJ2-2, with TRBD2 identical over 9 bases. J gave up 1 base and V 3 bases, and 1 base lay outside the gene matches. The germline gives CDR1 SGHRS, CDR2 YFSETQ. The CDR3 consists of 15 residues. The CDR3 spells CASSSTSGNTGELFF. DNA of the CDR3: TGCGCCAGCAGCTCGACTAGCGGGAACACCGGGGAGCTGTTTTTT.

The rearrangement links TRBV12-3 or TRBV12-4 to TRBJ2-3; TRBD2 aligns across 10 bases. The V segment lost 0 bases and the J segment 5 bases; nucleotides outside the gene matches: 8. CDR3 size: 17 residues. CDR3 nucleotide sequence: TGTGCCAGCAGTTTAGCGCGTCGGACTAGCGGTGGAGATACGCAGTATTTT. Its translation: CASSLARRTSGGDTQYF.

This clonotype has a single count. J is TRBJ2-4 and V is TRBV7-3, with a possible D match to TRBD1 (5 bases). There are 13 residues in the CDR3. From germline, CDR1 is SGHTA and CDR2 FQGTGA. V was cut by 0 bases and J by 7 bases, with 7 bases left in between. Here the CDR3 DNA reads TGTGCCAGCAGCTTAACTAGGGGTAACATTCAGTACTTC. It specifies CASSLTRGNIQYF.

This clonotype turned up a few times. The chain couples TRBV12-3 or TRBV12-4 to TRBJ1-5; 7 nucleotides align to TRBD1. The junction had 7 bases not matched to a gene; V was cut back by 6 bases and J by 2 bases. The CDR3 loop spans 15 amino acids. The CDR3 spells CASSKQGQGNQPQHF. In nucleotides, the CDR3 is TGTGCCAGCAGCAAACAGGGGCAGGGCAATCAGCCCCAGCATTTT.

A few counts support this clonotype. This chain joins TRBV7-3 and TRBJ2-3; perhaps TRBD2 as D (5 bases). V was trimmed by 7 bases and J by 6 bases, leaving 17 bases between them. The germline V gene encodes CDR1 SGHTA and CDR2 FQGTGA. This CDR3 comprises 14 residues. The CDR3 region is CASTRGGVKDTQYF. CDR3 nucleotides: TGTGCCAGCACCCGCGGAGGAGTCAAGGATACGCAGTATTTT.

In this sample, this clonotype turned up a few times. The chain carries TRBV2 and TRBJ1-5; no clear D. From germline, CDR1 is SNHLY and CDR2 FYNNEI. The germline V and J ends were trimmed by 6 bases and 0 bases, with 27 bases remaining between them. The length of the CDR3 is 20 residues. CDR3 DNA sequence: TGTGCCAGCAGGAATAATGAAACTCGGCTGGTGAAATTTAGCAATCAGCCCCAGCATTTT. This codes for CASRNNETRLVKFSNQPQHF.

This clonotype was seen ten or more times. This chain connects TRBV5-1 to TRBJ1-6, with D maybe TRBD1 (6 bases). This CDR3 region has 15 residues. In germline, CDR1 is SGHRS, CDR2 YFSETQ. Trimming took 7 bases from V and 0 from J, leaving 11 bases between them. CDR3 region: CASRPDSSYNSPLHF. Here the CDR3 DNA reads TGCGCCAGCCGCCCGGACAGCTCCTATAATTCACCCCTCCACTTT.

This clonotype appeared many times. The V call is TRBV10-3, the J call TRBJ2-4; 8 nucleotides line up with TRBD2. The CDR3 length is 14 residues. V shed 4 bases and J 6 bases; nucleotides not matched to a gene: 5. CDR1 and CDR2 from the germline V gene are ENHRY and SYGVKD. CDR3 loop: CAISVGGGRNIQYF. The CDR3 nucleotides read TGTGCCATCAGTGTCGGCGGGGGGAGAAACATTCAGTACTTC.

On this clonotype: This may arise from a read error, as a much more abundant clone is one base away. V and J are TRBV29-1 and TRBJ2-5; D gene unclear. This CDR3 spans 12 amino acids. V was clipped by 4 bases and J by 2 bases, with 8 bases between them. The germline CDR1 and CDR2 sequences are SQVTM and ANQGSEA. The CDR3 loop reads CSVAGRQETQYF. Here the CDR3 DNA reads TGCAGCGTTGCTGGCAGGCAAGAGACCCAGTACTTC.

This clonotype appeared a few times. The chain has TRBV28 and TRBJ2-3, with D hard to call. This CDR3 comprises 16 residues. Germline CDR1 and CDR2: MDHEN and SYDVKM. Trimming pared 8 bases from V and 4 bases from J, leaving 22 bases between. CDR3 in DNA: TGTGCCAGCGTCCTGACTGGACGGATAGGTCCAGATACGCAGTATTTT. Its translation: CASVLTGRIGPDTQYF.

The chain carries TRBV29-1 and TRBJ1-1; D is uncertain. CDR3 length: 14 amino acids. Looked up from germline, CDR1 is SQVTM and CDR2 is ANQGSEA. The V end lost 4 bases, the J end lost 1 base, and 13 bases lay between the germline ends. As DNA, the CDR3 is TGCAGCGTTGTGTTGCCGGGGAGGAACACTGAAGCTTTCTTT. As protein: CSVVLPGRNTEAFF.

In this sample, this clonotype turned up many times. The rearrangement uses TRBV4-3 and TRBJ2-2; 9 nucleotides line up with TRBD2. This CDR3 region has 16 residues. CDR1 LGHNA and CDR2 YSLEER come from the germline V gene. V lost 4 bases, J lost 7 bases, and 10 bases stayed unmatched. Written as DNA, the CDR3 is TGCGCCAGCAGCCTAACGCTAGCGGGAAGGAACGGGGAGCTGTTTTTT. It is translated as CASSLTLAGRNGELFF.

This clonotype appeared many times. The V and J genes are TRBV6-2 or TRBV6-3 and TRBJ2-1; 10 positions match TRBD2. J was trimmed by 6 bases and V by 5 bases; bases with no gene match: 10. Per the germline V gene, CDR1 is MNHEY and CDR2 is SVGEGT. There are 16 residues in the CDR3. The CDR3 DNA follows: TGTGCCAGCAGTCTTGGTGCGAGCGGGAGGGCCAATGAGCAGTTCTTC. Translated, it gives CASSLGASGRANEQFF.

The chain joins TRBV5-1 to TRBJ2-1; no firm D call. V lost 0 bases and J lost 1, with 8 bases in between. Per the germline V gene, CDR1 is SGHRS and CDR2 is YFSETQ. This CDR3 spans 15 amino acids. In DNA form, the CDR3 reads TGCGCCAGCAGCTTGGGCCCGGAATCCTACAATGAGCAGTTCTTC. It yields the protein CASSLGPESYNEQFF.

This chain connects TRBV6-1 to TRBJ2-3, with a possible D match to TRBD1 (6 bases). Germline lookup yields CDR1 MNHNS and CDR2 SASEGT. Trimming took 8 bases from V and 6 from J, leaving 15 bases between them. CDR3 length equals 13 residues. CDR3 region: CASRGRGQDTQYF. In nucleotides, the CDR3 is TGTGCCAGCCGAGGGAGAGGACAGGATACGCAGTATTTT.

This clonotype was observed a handful of times. The rearrangement joins TRBV18 to TRBJ1-2; D is unclear. V was clipped by 0 bases and J by 7 bases, with 6 bases between them. The CDR3 extends over 12 amino acids. The germline V gene has CDR1 KGHSH and CDR2 LQKENI. In nucleotides, the CDR3 is TGTGCCAGCTCACCACCGAACCTTGGCTACACCTTC. It specifies CASSPPNLGYTF.

The chain has TRBV6-5 and TRBJ2-3; no reliable D call. V was trimmed by 0 bases and J by 1 base, leaving 8 bases between them. The length of the CDR3 is 15 residues. Germline-derived CDR1 and CDR2 are MNHEY and SVGAGI. Here the CDR3 DNA reads TGTGCCAGCAGTTACTCCCCTGCCCGCACAGATACGCAGTATTTT. Amino acids: CASSYSPARTDTQYF.

The chain recombines TRBV11-2 with TRBJ1-1; D is undetermined. V lost 5 bases and J lost 8, with 18 bases in between. CDR3 length: 14 amino acids. Germline V gene lookup returns CDR1 SGHAT and CDR2 FQNNGV. The CDR3 here is CASSVDLLLREAFF. For the CDR3, the DNA is TGTGCCAGCAGCGTCGACCTCCTCCTTAGAGAAGCTTTCTTT.

The V call is TRBV12-3 or TRBV12-4, the J call TRBJ1-6; D perhaps matches TRBD1 (6 bases). V was trimmed by 7 bases and J by 10 bases, leaving 17 bases between them. This CDR3 has 14 residues. The CDR3 DNA sequence: TGTGCCAGCAACCCACTCGGGACAAACTCACCCCTCCACTTT. This codes for CASNPLGTNSPLHF.

In regard to this clonotype: One junction end does not reproduce the germline sequence, and a read error may be involved. This chain joins TRBV2 and TRBJ2-3; weak D call: TRBD2 (5 bases). The CDR3 contains 15 residues. CDR1 and CDR2 (germline): SNHLY, FYNNEI. Written as DNA, the CDR3 is TGTGCCAGCTGTGAGGGCCAAACTAGCACAGATACGCAGTATTTT. Translation: CASCEGQTSTDTQYF. Full variable domain (remainder filled in from reference TRBV2 and TRBJ2-3): EPEVTQTPSHQVTQMGQEVILRCVPISNHLYFYWYRQILGQKVEFLVSFYNNEISEKSEIFDDQFSVERPDGSNFTLKIRSTKLEDSAMYFCASCEGQTSTDTQYFGPGTRLTVL.